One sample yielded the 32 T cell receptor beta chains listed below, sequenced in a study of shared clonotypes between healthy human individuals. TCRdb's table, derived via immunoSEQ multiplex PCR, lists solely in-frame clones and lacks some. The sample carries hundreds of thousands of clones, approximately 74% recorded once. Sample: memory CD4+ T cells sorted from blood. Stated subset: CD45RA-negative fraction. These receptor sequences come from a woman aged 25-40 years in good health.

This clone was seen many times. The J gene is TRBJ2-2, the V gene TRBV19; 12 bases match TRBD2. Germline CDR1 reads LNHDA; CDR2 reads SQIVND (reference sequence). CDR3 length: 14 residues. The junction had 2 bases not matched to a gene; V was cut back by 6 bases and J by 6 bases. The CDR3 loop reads CASRSSGRAGELFF. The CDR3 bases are TGTGCCAGTAGATCTAGCGGGAGGGCCGGGGAGCTGTTTTTT.

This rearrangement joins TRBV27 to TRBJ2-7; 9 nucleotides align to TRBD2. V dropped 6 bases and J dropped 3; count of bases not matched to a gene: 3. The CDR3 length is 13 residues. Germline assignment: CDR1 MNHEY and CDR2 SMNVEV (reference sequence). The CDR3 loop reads CASSLAGSYEQYF. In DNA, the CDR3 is TGTGCCAGCAGCCTAGCGGGAAGCTACGAGCAGTACTTC.

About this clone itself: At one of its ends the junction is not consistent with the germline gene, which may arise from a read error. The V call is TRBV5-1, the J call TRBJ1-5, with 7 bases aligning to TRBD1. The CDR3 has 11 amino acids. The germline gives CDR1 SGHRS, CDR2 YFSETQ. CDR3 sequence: CASSLGGGKNF. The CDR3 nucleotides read TGCGCCAGCAGCTTGGGAGGGGGCAAGAATTTT.

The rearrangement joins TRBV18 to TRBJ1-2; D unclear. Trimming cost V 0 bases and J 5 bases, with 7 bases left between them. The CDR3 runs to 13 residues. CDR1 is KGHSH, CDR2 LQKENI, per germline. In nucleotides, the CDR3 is TGTGCCAGCTCACCACCGGCCGGGTATGGCTACACCTTC. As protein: CASSPPAGYGYTF.

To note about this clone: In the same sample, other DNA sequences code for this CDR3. CDR3 region: CSAPLGIQYF. For the CDR3, the DNA is TGCAGTGCTCCCCTTGGCATTCAGTACTTC. V and J are TRBV20-1 and TRBJ2-4; D remains unclear. There are 10 residues in the CDR3. The germline V and J ends were trimmed by 5 bases and 9 bases, with 8 bases remaining between them. Per the germline V gene, CDR1 is DFQATT and CDR2 is SNEGSKA (reference sequence).

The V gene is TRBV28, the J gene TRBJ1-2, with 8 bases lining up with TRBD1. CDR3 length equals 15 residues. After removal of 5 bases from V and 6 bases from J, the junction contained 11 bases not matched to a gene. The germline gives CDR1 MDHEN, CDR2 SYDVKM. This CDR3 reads CASSPPGQGRDGYTF. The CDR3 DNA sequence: TGTGCCAGCAGTCCGCCAGGACAGGGCAGAGATGGCTACACCTTC.

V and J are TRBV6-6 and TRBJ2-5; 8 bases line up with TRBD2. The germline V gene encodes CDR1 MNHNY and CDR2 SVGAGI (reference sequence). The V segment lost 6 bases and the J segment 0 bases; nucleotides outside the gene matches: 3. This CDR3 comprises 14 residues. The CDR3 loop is CASRNGGDQETQYF. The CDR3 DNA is TGTGCCAGCAGGAACGGGGGGGACCAAGAGACCCAGTACTTC.

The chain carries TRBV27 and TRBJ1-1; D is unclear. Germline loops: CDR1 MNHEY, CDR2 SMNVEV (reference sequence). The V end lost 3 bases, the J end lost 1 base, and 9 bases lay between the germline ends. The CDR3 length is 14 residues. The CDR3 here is CASSFRASNTEAFF. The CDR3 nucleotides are TGTGCCAGCAGTTTTCGGGCGTCGAACACTGAAGCTTTCTTT.

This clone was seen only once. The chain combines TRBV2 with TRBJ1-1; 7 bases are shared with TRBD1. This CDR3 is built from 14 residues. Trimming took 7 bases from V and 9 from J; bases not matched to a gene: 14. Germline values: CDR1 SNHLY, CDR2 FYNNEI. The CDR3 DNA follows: TGTGCCAGCAACCCCCAGTCCGGGACAGCAAAAGCTTTCTTT. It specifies CASNPQSGTAKAFF.

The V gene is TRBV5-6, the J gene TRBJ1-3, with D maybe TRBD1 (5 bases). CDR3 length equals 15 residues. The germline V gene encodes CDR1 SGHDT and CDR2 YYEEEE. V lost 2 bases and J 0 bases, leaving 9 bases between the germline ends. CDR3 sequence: CASSLGVTSGNTIYF. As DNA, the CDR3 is TGTGCCAGCAGCTTAGGGGTAACCTCTGGAAACACCATATATTTT.

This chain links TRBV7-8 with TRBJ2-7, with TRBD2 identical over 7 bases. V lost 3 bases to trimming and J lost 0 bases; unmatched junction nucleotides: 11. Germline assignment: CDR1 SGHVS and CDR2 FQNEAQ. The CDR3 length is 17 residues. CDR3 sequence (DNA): TGTGCCAGCAGCTTCCGGGGACGCAGGGAGGGCTCCTACGAGCAGTACTTC. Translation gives CASSFRGRREGSYEQYF.

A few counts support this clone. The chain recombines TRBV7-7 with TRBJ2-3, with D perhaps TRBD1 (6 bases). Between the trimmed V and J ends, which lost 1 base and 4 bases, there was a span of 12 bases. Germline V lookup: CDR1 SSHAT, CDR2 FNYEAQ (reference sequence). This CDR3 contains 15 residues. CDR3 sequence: CASSLVPGAPDTQYF. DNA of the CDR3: TGTGCCAGCAGCTTAGTCCCAGGGGCCCCAGATACGCAGTATTTT.

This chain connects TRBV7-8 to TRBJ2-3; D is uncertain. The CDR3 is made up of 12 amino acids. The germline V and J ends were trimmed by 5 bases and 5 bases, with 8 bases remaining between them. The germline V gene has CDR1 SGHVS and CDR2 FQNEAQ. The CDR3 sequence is CASSRGRDTQYF. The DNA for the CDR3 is TGTGCCAGCAGCCGCGGACGAGATACGCAGTATTTT.

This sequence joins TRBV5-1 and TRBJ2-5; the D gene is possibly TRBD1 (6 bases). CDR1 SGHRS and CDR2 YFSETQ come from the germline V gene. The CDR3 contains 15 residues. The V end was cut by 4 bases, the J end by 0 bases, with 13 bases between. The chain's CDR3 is CASSQVTGHQETQYF. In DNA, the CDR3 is TGCGCCAGCAGCCAGGTCACAGGGCACCAAGAGACCCAGTACTTC.

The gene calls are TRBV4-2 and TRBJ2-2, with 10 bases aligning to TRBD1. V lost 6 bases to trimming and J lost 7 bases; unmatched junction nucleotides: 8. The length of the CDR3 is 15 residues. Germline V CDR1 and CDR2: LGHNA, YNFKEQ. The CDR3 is CASSSGTGEFGELFF. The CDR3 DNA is TGTGCCAGCAGTTCCGGGACAGGGGAGTTCGGGGAGCTGTTTTTT.

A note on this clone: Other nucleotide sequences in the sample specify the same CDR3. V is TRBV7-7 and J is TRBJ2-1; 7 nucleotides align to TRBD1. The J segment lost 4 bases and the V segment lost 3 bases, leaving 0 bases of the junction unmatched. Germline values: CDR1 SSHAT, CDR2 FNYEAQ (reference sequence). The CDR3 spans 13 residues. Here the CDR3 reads CASSLDRYNEQFF. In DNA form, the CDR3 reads TGTGCCAGCAGCTTGGACAGGTACAATGAGCAGTTCTTC.

In nucleotides, the CDR3 is TGTGCCAGTAGTTTCCCCCGGGCCCCCGGAGTGGTAGATACGCAGTATTTT. This sequence encodes CASSFPRAPGVVDTQYF. V and J are TRBV19 and TRBJ2-3; D not certain. Trimming removed 5 bases at V and 5 bases at J, with 23 bases between. The germline V gene encodes CDR1 LNHDA and CDR2 SQIVND (reference sequence). The CDR3 extends over 17 amino acids.

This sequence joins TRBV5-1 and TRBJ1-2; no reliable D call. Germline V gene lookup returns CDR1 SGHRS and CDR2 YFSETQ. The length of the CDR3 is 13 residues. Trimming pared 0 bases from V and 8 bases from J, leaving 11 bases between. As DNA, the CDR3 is TGCGCCAGCAGCTTGGAAGGAAGTCAAGGCTACACCTTC. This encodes CASSLEGSQGYTF.

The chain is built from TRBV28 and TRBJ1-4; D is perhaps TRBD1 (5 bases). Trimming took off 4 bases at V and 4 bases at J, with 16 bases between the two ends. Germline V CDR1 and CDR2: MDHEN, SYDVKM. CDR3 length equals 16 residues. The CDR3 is CASSSWDVNGNEKLFF. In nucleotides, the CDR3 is TGTGCCAGCAGTTCCTGGGACGTTAATGGTAATGAAAAACTGTTTTTT.

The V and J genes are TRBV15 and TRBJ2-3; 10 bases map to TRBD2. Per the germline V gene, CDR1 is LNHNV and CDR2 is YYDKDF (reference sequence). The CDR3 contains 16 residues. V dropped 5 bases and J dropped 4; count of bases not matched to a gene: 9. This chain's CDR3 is CATSEARTSGSDTQYF. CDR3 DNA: TGTGCCACCAGCGAAGCCCGGACTAGCGGATCAGATACGCAGTATTTT.

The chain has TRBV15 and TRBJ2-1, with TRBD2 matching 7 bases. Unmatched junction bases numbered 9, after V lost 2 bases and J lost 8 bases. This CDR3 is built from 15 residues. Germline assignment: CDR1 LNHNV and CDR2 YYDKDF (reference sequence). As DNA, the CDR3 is TGTGCCACCAGCAGATTAGGTCTAGCGGCAGATGAGCAGTTCTTC. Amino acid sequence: CATSRLGLAADEQFF.

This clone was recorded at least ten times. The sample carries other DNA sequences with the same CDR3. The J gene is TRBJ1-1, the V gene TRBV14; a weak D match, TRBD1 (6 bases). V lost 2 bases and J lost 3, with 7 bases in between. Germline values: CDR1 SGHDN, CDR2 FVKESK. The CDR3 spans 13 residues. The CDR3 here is CASSQQGYTEAFF. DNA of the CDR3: TGTGCCAGCAGCCAACAGGGGTACACTGAAGCTTTCTTT.

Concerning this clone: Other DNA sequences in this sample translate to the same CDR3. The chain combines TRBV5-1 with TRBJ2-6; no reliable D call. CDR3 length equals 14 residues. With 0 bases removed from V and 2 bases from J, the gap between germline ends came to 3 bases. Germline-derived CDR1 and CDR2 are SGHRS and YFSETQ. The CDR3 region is CASSLGAGANVLTF. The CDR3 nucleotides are TGCGCCAGCAGCTTGGGAGCTGGGGCCAACGTCCTGACTTTC.

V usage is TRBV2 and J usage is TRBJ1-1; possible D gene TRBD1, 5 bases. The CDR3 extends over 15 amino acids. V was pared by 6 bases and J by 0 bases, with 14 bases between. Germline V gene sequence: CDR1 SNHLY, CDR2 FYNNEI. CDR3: CASRQALRMNTEAFF. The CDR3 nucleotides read TGTGCCAGCAGACAGGCCCTCCGGATGAACACTGAAGCTTTCTTT.

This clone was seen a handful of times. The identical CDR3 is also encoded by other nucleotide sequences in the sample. CDR3 sequence reads: CASSPKVGSTDTQYF. For the CDR3, the DNA is TGTGCCAGCAGCCCCAAAGTCGGGAGCACAGATACGCAGTATTTT. This sequence joins TRBV7-2 and TRBJ2-3; D is unresolved. V was pared by 5 bases and J by 0 bases, with 12 bases between. The V gene's germline CDR1 is SGHTA and CDR2 FQGNSA. The CDR3 spans 15 residues.

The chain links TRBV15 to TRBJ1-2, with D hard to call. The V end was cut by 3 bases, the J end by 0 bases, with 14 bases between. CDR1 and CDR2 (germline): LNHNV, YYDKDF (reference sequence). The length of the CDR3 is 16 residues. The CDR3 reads CATSSVIQSANYGYTF. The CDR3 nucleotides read TGTGCCACCAGCAGCGTAATACAGTCTGCTAACTATGGCTACACCTTC.

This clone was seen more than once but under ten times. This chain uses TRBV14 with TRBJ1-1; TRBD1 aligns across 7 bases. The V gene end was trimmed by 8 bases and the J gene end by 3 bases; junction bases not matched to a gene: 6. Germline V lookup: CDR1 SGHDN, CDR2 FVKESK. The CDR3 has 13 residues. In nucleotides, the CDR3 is TGTGCCAGCGCTCGGCAGGGGGACACTGAAGCTTTCTTT. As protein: CASARQGDTEAFF.

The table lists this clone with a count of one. The CDR3 region has the DNA TGTGCCAGCAGCTTGCTGCCCACAGATACGCAGTATTTT. Translating it yields CASSLLPTDTQYF. The J gene is TRBJ2-3, the V gene TRBV5-4; D gene ambiguous. This CDR3 spans 13 amino acids. Trimming removed 1 base from V and 2 bases from J, with 5 bases in between. Germline lookup yields CDR1 SGHNT and CDR2 YYREEE (reference sequence).

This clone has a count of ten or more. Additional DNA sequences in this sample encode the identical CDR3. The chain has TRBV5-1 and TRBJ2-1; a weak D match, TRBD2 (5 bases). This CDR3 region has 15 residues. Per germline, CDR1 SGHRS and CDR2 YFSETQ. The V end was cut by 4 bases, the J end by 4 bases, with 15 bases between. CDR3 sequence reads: CASSLDYSLYNEQFF. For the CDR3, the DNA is TGCGCCAGCAGCCTAGACTATTCCCTATACAATGAGCAGTTCTTC.

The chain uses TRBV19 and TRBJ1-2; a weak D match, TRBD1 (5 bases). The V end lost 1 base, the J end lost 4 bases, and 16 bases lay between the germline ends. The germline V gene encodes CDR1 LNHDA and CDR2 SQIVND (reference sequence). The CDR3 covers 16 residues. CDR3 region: CASSIARPGQTYGYTF. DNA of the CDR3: TGTGCCAGTAGTATAGCGAGGCCGGGGCAGACCTATGGCTACACCTTC.

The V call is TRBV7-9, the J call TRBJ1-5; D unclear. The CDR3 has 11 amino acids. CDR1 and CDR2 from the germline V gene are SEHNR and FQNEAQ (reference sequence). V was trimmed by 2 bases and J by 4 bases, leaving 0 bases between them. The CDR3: CASSLNQPQHF. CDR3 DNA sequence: TGTGCCAGCAGCTTAAATCAGCCCCAGCATTTT. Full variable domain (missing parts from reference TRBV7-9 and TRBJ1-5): DTGVSQNPRHKITKRGQNVTFRCDPISEHNRLYWYRQTLGQGPEFLTYFQNEAQLEKSRLLSDRFSAERPKGSFSTLEIQRTEQGDSAMYLCASSLNQPQHFGDGTRLSIL.

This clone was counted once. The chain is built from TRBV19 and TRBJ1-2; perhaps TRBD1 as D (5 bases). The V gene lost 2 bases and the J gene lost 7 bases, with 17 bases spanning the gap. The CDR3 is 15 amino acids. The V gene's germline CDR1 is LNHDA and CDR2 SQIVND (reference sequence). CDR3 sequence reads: CASSIPGPSLGGYTF. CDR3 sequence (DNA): TGTGCCAGTAGTATACCAGGGCCATCTCTGGGTGGCTACACCTTC.